This TCR beta chain was found in a study of T cells in Graves' hyperthyroidism and ophthalmopathy. This clonotype was counted ten times or more. From RNA transcripts, TCR beta CDR3 regions were amplified. TCR CDR3 regions were first amplified by RT-PCR with HTBI primers. One entry per CDR3 protein results from TCRdb running MiXCR on the multiplex PCR reads. The table has hundreds of thousands of distinct CDR3 sequences, roughly 14% seen once. The V gene lost 2 bases and the J gene lost 0 bases, with 2 bases spanning the gap. This CDR3 region has 13 residues. From germline, CDR1 is LGHDT and CDR2 YNNKEL (reference sequence).

Material: blood. The V call is TRBV3-1, the J call TRBJ1-3; D remains unclear. This TCR was sampled from a woman in her 30s with Graves' hyperthyroidism. For the CDR3, the DNA is TGTGCCAGCAGCCAAAACTCTGGAAACACCATATATTTT. It is translated as CASSQNSGNTIYF.